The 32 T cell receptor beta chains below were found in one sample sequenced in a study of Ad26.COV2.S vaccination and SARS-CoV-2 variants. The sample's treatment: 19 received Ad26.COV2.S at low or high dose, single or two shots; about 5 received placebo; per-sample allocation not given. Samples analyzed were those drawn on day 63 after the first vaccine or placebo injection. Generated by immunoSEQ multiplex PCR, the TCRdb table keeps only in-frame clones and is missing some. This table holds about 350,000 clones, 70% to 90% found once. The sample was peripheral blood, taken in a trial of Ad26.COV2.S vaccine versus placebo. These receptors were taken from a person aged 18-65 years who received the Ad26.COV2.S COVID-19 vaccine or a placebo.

The CDR3 coding sequence is TGCAGCGCCTACTATGGGACCGGGGAGCTGTTTTTT. It codes for CSAYYGTGELFF. J is TRBJ2-2 and V is TRBV29-1, with D unclear. This CDR3 spans 12 amino acids. Trimming shortened V by 7 bases and J by 5 bases, and 11 bases separated the two germline ends. CDR1 is SQVTM and CDR2 is ANQGSEA in the germline V gene.

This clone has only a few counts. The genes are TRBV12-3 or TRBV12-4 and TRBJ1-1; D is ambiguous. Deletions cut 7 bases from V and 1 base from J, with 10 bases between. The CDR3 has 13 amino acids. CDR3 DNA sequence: TGTGCCAGCACACCCGACGGGAACACTGAAGCTTTCTTT. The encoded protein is CASTPDGNTEAFF.

The CDR3 spells CAISEGTPSTDTQYF. The CDR3, as DNA: TGTGCCATCAGTGAAGGCACTCCTAGCACAGATACGCAGTATTTT. The chain couples TRBV10-3 to TRBJ2-3; D gene unclear. Germline V gene lookup returns CDR1 ENHRY and CDR2 SYGVKD. The CDR3 extends over 15 amino acids. V lost 3 bases to trimming and J lost 0 bases, with 10 bases between them.

The CDR3 DNA follows: TGTGCCAGCAGCAAAGAACCTAGCGGGGGCTGGGATACGCAGTATTTT. It encodes CASSKEPSGGWDTQYF. The V gene is TRBV21-1, the J gene TRBJ2-3; the D call of TRBD2 is as the table states it, not checked on the DNA. TRBV21-1 constitutes a pseudogene. CDR3 length: 16 residues.

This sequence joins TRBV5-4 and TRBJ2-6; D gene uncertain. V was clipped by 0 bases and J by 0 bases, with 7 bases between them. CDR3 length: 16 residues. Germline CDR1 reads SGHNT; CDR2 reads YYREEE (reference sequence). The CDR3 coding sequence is TGTGCCAGCAGCTTGGGTTATATCTCTGGGGCCAACGTCCTGACTTTC. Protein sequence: CASSLGYISGANVLTF.

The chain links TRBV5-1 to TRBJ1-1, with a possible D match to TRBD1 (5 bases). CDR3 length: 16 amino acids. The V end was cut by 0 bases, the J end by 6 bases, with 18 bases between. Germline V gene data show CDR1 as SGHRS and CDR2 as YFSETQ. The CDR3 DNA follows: TGCGCCAGCAGCTTGGCTCTAAGTTCGGGGCACCCTGAAGCTTTCTTT. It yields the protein CASSLALSSGHPEAFF. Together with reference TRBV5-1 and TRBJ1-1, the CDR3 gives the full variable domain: KAGVTQTPRYLIKTRGQQVTLSCSPISGHRSVSWYQQTPGQGLQFLFEYFSETQRNKGNFPGRFSGRQFSNSRSEMNVSTLELGDSALYLCASSLALSSGHPEAFFGQGTRLTVV.

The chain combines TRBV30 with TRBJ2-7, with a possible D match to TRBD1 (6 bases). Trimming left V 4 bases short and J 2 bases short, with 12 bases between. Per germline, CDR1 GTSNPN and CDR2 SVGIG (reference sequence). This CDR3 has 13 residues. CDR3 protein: CAWNRDTAYEQYF. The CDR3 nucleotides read TGTGCCTGGAATCGGGACACAGCCTACGAGCAGTACTTC.

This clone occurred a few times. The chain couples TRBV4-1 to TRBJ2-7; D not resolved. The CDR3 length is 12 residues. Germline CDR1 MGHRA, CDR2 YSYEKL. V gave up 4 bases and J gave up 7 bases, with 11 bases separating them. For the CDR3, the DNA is TGCGCCAGCAGCCTCGGGCCCGGGGAGCAGTACTTC. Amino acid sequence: CASSLGPGEQYF.

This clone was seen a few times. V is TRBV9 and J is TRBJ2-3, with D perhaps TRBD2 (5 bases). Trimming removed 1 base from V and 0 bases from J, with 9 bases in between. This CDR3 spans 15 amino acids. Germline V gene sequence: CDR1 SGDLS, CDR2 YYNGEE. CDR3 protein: CASSVSAGSTDTQYF. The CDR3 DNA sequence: TGTGCCAGCAGCGTATCGGCGGGTAGCACAGATACGCAGTATTTT.

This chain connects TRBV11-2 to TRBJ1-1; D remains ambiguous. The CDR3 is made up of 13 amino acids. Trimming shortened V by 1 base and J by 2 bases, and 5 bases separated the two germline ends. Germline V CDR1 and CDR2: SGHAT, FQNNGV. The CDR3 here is CASSLVPNTEAFF. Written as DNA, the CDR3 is TGTGCCAGCAGCTTAGTACCTAACACTGAAGCTTTCTTT.

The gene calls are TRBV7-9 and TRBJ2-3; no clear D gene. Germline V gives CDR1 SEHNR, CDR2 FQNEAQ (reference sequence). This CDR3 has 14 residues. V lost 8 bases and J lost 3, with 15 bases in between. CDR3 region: CASDMGYGTDTQYF. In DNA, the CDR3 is TGTGCCAGCGATATGGGGTACGGAACAGATACGCAGTATTTT.

The CDR3 loop reads CAWTRSGVRATNEKLFF. As DNA, the CDR3 is TGTGCCTGGACAAGGTCAGGGGTTAGGGCAACTAATGAAAAACTGTTTTTT. J is TRBJ1-4 and V is TRBV30; D perhaps matches TRBD1 (6 bases). CDR1 and CDR2 from the germline V gene are GTSNPN and SVGIG (reference sequence). The CDR3 length is 17 residues. Trimming took off 4 bases at V and 0 bases at J, with 18 bases between the two ends.

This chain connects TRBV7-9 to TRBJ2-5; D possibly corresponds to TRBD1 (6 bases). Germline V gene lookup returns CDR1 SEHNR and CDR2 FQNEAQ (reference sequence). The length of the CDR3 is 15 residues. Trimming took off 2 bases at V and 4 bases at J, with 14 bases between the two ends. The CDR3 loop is CASSLRGTLRETQYF. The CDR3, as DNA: TGTGCCAGCAGCTTAAGGGGGACCCTCCGAGAGACCCAGTACTTC.

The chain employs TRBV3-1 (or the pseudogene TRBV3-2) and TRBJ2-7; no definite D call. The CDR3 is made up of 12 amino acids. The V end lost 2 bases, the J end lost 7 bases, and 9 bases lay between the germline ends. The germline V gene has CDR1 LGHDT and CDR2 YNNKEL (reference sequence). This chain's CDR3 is CASSQYPKEQYF. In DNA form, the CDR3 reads TGTGCCAGCAGCCAATACCCGAAGGAGCAGTACTTC.

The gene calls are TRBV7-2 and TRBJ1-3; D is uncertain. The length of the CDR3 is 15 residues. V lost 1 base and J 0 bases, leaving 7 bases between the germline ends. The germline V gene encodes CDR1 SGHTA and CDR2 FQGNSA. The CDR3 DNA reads TGTGCCAGCAGCTTAGTCTTGGCCTCTGGAAACACCATATATTTT. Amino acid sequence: CASSLVLASGNTIYF.

The chain's CDR3 is CASSSPGQMNTGELFF. CDR3 sequence (DNA): TGTGCCAGCAGCTCTCCGGGACAAATGAACACCGGGGAGCTGTTTTTT. The rearrangement joins TRBV7-2 to TRBJ2-2, with D perhaps matching TRBD1 (6 bases). The CDR3 has 16 amino acids. Trimming removed 4 bases at V and 1 base at J, with 13 bases between. Germline loops: CDR1 SGHTA, CDR2 FQGNSA.

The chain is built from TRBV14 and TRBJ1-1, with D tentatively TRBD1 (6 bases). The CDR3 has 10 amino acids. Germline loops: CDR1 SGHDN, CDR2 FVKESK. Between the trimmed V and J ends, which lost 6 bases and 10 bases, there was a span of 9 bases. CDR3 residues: CASRTGAAFF. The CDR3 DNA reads TGTGCCAGCAGGACAGGAGCAGCTTTCTTT.

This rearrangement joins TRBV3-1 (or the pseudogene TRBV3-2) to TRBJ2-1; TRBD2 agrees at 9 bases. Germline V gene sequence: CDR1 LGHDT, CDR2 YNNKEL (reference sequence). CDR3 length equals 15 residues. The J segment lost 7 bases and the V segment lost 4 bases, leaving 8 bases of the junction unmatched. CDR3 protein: CASSPLSSGRNEQFF. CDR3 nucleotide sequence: TGTGCCAGCAGCCCGTTATCAAGCGGGAGGAATGAGCAGTTCTTC.

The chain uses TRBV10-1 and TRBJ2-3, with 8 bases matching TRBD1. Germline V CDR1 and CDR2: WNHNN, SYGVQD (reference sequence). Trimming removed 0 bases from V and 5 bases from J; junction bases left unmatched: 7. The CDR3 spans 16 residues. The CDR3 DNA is TGCGCCAGCAGTGAGTCTGCCAGGGGGCTACGAGATACGCAGTATTTT. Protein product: CASSESARGLRDTQYF.

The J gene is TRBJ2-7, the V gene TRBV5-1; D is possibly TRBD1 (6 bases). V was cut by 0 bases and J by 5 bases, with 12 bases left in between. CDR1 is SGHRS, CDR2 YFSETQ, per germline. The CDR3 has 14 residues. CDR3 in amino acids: CASSLGQGRNEQYF. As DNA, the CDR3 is TGCGCCAGCAGCTTGGGCCAGGGGCGGAACGAGCAGTACTTC.

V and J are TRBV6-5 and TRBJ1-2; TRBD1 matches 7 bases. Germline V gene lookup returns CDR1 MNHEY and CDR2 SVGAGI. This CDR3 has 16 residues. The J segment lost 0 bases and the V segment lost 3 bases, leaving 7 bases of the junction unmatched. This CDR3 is CASSYTRQGSNYGYTF. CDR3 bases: TGTGCCAGCAGTTATACTCGACAGGGATCTAACTATGGCTACACCTTC.

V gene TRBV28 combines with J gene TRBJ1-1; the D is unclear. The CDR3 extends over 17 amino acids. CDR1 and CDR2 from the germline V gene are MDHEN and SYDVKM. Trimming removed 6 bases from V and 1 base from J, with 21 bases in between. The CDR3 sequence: CASSPPRVRSENTEAFF. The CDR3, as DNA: TGTGCCAGCAGCCCCCCGAGGGTTCGGAGTGAGAACACTGAAGCTTTCTTT.

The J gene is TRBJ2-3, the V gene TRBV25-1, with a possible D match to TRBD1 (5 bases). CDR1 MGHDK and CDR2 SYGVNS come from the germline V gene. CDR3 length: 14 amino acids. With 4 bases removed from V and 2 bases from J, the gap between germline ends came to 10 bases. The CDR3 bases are TGTGCCAGCAGTGGTAGGGGCCACACAGATACGCAGTATTTT. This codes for CASSGRGHTDTQYF.

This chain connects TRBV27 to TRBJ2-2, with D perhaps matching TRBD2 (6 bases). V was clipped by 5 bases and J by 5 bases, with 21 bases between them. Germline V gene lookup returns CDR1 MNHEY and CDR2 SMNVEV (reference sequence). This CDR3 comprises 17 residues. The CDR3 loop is CASSPARGSVGTGELFF. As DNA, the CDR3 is TGTGCCAGCAGTCCCGCCCGGGGGAGTGTAGGGACCGGGGAGCTGTTTTTT.

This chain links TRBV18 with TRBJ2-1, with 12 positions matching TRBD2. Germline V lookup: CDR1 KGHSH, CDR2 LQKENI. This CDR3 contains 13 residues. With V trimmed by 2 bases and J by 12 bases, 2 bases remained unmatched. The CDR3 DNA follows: TGTGCCAGCTCACCATCACTAGCGGGAGGGCAGTTCTTC. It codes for CASSPSLAGGQFF.

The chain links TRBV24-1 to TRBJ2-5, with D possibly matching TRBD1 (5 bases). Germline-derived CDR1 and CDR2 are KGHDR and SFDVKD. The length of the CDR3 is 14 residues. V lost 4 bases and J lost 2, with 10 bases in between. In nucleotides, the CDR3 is TGTGCCACCAGTGACCCGGACACACAAGAGACCCAGTACTTC. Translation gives CATSDPDTQETQYF.

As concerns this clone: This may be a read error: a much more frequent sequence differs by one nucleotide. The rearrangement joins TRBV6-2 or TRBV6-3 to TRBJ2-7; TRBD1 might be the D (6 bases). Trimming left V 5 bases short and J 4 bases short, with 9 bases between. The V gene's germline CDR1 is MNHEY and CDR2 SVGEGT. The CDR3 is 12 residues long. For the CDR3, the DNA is TGTGCCAGCAGTCATACAGGGTACGAGCAGTACTTC. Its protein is CASSHTGYEQYF.

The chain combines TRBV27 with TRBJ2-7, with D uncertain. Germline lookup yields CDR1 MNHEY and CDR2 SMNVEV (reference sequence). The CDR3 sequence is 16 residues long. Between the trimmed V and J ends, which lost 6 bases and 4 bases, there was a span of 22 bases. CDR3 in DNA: TGTGCCAGCAGGAACCTCCGACACGACGGCCCATACGAGCAGTACTTC. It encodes CASRNLRHDGPYEQYF.

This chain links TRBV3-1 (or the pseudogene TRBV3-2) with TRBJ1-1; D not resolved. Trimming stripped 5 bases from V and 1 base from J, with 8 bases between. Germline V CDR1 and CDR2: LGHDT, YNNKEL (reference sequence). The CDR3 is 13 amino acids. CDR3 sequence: CASSLGRNTEAFF. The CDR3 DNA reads TGTGCCAGCAGCTTGGGAAGGAACACTGAAGCTTTCTTT.

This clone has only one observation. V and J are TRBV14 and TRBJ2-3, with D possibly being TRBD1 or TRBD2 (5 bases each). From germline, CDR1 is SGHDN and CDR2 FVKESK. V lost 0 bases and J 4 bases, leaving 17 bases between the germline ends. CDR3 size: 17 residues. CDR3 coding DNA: TGTGCCAGCAGCCAAGATGATGGCCCCGGGGCCGCAGATACGCAGTATTTT. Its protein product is CASSQDDGPGAADTQYF.

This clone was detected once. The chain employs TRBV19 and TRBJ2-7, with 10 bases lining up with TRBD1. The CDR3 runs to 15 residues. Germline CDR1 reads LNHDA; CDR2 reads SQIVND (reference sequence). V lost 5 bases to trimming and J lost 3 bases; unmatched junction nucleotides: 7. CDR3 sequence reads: CASSVPGQGLYEQYF. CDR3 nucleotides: TGTGCCAGTAGTGTACCGGGACAGGGGCTCTACGAGCAGTACTTC.

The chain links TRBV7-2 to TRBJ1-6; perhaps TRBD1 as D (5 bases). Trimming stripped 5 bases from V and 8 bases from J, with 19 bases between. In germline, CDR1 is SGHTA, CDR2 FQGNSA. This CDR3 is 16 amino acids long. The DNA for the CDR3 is TGTGCCAGCAGCACCGGGGACCCCGGCAGGTATTCACCCCTCCACTTT. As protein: CASSTGDPGRYSPLHF.